The rows below give T cell receptor beta chains drawn from one sample of a study of CD8 T cells in ankylosing spondylitis. From the 5' RACE reads, TCRdb called clonotypes with MiXCR, one entry per CDR3 protein. This sample has hundreds of thousands of distinct CDR3 sequences, with roughly 20% found just once. The specimen sequenced was blood, either unsorted or a sorted T cell fraction (not recorded which). These receptors came from a female donor with ankylosing spondylitis or in good health (not recorded which). CDR3s include the opening cysteine and the closing phenylalanine or tryptophan. A D gene is named only where the DNA matches it firmly. Size tells how often a clone was seen (once, few, many) or the class of an expanded clone, and some rows leave it out.

>many|TRBD1|TRBV29-1|TRBJ1-5
CSDRAHQPQHF
TGCTCGGACAGGGCGCATCAGCCCCAGCATTTT
>many|-|TRBV20-1|TRBJ1-4
CSANRGGRGGEKLFF
TGCAGTGCCAATAGAGGAGGAAGAGGTGGAGAAAAACTGTTTTTT
>few|-|TRBV12-5|TRBJ1-2
CASGFDPWGSGESYTF
TGTGCTAGTGGTTTTGATCCTTGGGGGTCCGGGGAGAGCTACACCTTC
>-|-|TRBV5-5|TRBJ2-5
CASSLMTRGPQETQYF
TGTGCCAGCAGCTTGATGACCAGGGGCCCCCAAGAGACCCAGTACTTC
>few|-|TRBV20-1|TRBJ1-1
CSAKPTGSWNTEAFF
TGCAGTGCTAAACCCACGGGCTCATGGAACACTGAAGCTTTCTTT
>-|-|TRBV9|TRBJ2-7
CASSVVKGGHYEQYF
TGTGCCAGCAGCGTAGTCAAAGGCGGACACTACGAGCAGTACTTC
>-|-|TRBV7-9|TRBJ1-2
CASSLAKVGYTF
TGTGCCAGCAGCTTAGCGAAGGTCGGCTACACCTTC
>-|-|TRBV20-1|TRBJ1-2
CSASPDNYGYTF
TGCAGTGCCTCCCCAGATAACTATGGCTACACCTTC
>once|-|TRBV20-1|TRBJ2-6
CSAREATRGANVLTF
TGCAGTGCTAGAGAGGCGACCCGGGGGGCCAACGTCCTGACTTTC
>-|TRBD2|TRBV12-3/TRBV12-4|TRBJ2-1
CTISPPDPGLAAGNEQFF
TGTACCATCAGTCCGCCAGACCCGGGACTAGCAGCGGGCAATGAGCAGTTCTTC
>-|-|TRBV7-2|TRBJ2-3
CASSSWGGTDTQYF
TGTGCCAGCAGCTCGTGGGGGGGCACAGATACGCAGTATTTT
>many|-|TRBV11-2|TRBJ2-7
CASSPQLAANEQYF
TGTGCCAGCAGCCCGCAGCTAGCCGCAAACGAGCAGTACTTC
>many|TRBD2|TRBV20-1|TRBJ2-1
CSARSKKGLVVNEQFF
TGCAGTGCTAGATCCAAAAAGGGACTAGTCGTCAATGAGCAGTTCTTC
>few|TRBD2|TRBV20-1|TRBJ2-7
CSARDPSSGIDEQYF
TGCAGTGCTAGAGATCCGTCTAGCGGGATCGACGAGCAGTACTTC
>-|-|TRBV21-1|TRBJ2-5
CASSMRLALQETQYF
TGTGCCAGCAGCATGAGGCTAGCGCTCCAAGAGACCCAGTACTTC
>many|TRBD2|TRBV29-1|TRBJ2-3
CSVGLAGAADTQYF
TGCAGCGTTGGACTAGCGGGAGCCGCAGATACGCAGTATTTT
>-|TRBD2|TRBV18|TRBJ2-5
CASSPRGVQETQYF
TGTGCCAGCTCACCGCGGGGGGTCCAGGAGACCCAGTACTTC
>-|-|TRBV6-1|TRBJ1-1
CAGNSPGEGGEAFF
TGTGCCGGGAATAGTCCGGGGGAAGGGGGTGAAGCTTTCTTT
>-|-|TRBV5-1|TRBJ2-1
CASSPGERMIYNEQFF
TGCGCCAGCAGCCCTGGGGAGCGGATGATTTACAATGAGCAGTTCTTC
>few|TRBD2|TRBV10-3|TRBJ2-3
CATGRASGDSTDTQYF
TGTGCCACCGGTCGGGCTAGCGGGGATAGCACAGATACGCAGTATTTT
>few|-|TRBV6-1|TRBJ2-1
CASSGPPASSYNEQFF
TGTGCCAGCAGTGGACCCCCAGCGTCCTCCTACAATGAGCAGTTCTTC
>-|-|TRBV6-2/TRBV6-3|TRBJ2-2
CASNSGKSTGELFF
TGTGCCAGCAACTCGGGAAAGAGCACCGGGGAGCTGTTTTTT
>few|-|TRBV4-3|TRBJ2-1
CASSQESSSSSYNEQFF
TGCGCCAGCAGCCAAGAGTCAAGCTCCAGCTCCTACAATGAGCAGTTCTTC
>few|-|TRBV4-3|TRBJ1-1
CASSQDPRLSTEAFF
TGCGCCAGCAGCCAAGATCCCAGGTTGTCCACTGAAGCTTTCTTT